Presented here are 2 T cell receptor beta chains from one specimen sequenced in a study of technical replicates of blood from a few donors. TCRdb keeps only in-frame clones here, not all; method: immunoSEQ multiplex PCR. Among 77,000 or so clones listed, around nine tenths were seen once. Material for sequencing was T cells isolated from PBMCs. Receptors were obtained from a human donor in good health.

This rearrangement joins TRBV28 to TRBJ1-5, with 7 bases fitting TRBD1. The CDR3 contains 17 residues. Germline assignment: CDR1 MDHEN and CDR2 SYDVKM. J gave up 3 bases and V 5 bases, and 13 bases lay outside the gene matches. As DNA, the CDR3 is TGTGCCAGCAGTCCCGTGGGACGGGACAGCCCCAATCAGCCCCAGCATTTT. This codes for CASSPVGRDSPNQPQHF.

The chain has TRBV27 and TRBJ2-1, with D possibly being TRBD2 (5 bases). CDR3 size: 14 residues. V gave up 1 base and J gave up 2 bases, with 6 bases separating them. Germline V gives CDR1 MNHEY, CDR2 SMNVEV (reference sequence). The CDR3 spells CASSLYGAYNEQFF. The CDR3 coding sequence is TGTGCCAGCAGTTTATACGGGGCCTACAATGAGCAGTTCTTC.